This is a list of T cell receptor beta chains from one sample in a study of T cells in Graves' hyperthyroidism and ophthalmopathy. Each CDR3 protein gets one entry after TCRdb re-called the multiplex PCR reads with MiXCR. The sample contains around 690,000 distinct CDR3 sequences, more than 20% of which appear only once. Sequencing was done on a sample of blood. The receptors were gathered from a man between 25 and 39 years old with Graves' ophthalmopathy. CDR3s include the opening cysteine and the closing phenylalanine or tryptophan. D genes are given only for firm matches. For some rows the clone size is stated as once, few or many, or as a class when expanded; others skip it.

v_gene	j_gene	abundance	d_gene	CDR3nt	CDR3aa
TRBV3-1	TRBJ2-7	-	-	TGTGCCAGCAGCCAAGGTGCCGGGAACAACGAGCAGTACTTC	CASSQGAGNNEQYF
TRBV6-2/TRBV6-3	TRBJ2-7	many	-	TGTGCCAGCAGTTATGGGGTGTCCTACGAGCAGTACTTC	CASSYGVSYEQYF
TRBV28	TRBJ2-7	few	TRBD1	TGTGCCAGCAGTTTCGGGCAGGGGGCTTTATACGAGCAGTACTTC	CASSFGQGALYEQYF
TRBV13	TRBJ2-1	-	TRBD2	TGTGCCAGCAGCCGGGGGGACTTCAGCTCCTACAATGAGCAGTTCTTC	CASSRGDFSSYNEQFF
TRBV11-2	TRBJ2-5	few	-	TGTGCCAGCAGCCAAACGCCCGGACCCCCCGAGACCCAGTACTTC	CASSQTPGPPETQYF
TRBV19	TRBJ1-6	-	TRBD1	TGTGCCACACCACCATTCCGGGACAGGGACAATTCACCCCTCCACTTT	CATPPFRDRDNSPLHF
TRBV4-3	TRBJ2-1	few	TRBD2	TGCGCCAGCAGCCAAGGGACTAGCGGGAAGGATAATGAGCAGTTCTTC	CASSQGTSGKDNEQFF
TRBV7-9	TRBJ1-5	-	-	TGTGCCAGCAGCGTCACAGGGTTCCGTCAGCCCCAGCATTTT	CASSVTGFRQPQHF
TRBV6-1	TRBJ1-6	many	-	TGTGCCAGCAGTGAAGGCCAGGGGAATTCACCCCTCCACTTT	CASSEGQGNSPLHF
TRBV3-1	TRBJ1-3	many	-	TGTGCCAGCAGCCCCCGGGGGGCCACCCGCTCTGGAAACACCATATATTTT	CASSPRGATRSGNTIYF
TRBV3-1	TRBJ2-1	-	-	TGTGCCAGCAGCCGGGACGTTTTACAGTTCTTC	CASSRDVLQFF
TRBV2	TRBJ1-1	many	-	TGTGCCAGCAATTCACAGACTGGCACTGAAGCTTTCTTT	CASNSQTGTEAFF
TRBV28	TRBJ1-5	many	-	TGTGCCAGCAGCTTAGACAGTAATCAGCCCCAGCATTTT	CASSLDSNQPQHF
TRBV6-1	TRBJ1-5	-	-	TGTGCCAGCAGTGTCCTCTCTCTAAATCAGCCCCAGCATTTT	CASSVLSLNQPQHF
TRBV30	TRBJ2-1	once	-	TGTGCCTGGAGTCCTCTAGCGAGCTCCTACAATGAGCAGTTCTTC	CAWSPLASSYNEQFF
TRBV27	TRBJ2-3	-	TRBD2	TGTGCCAGCGGGCTAGCGGGAGGGCGGAATACGCAGTATTTT	CASGLAGGRNTQYF
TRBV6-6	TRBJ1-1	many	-	TGTGCCAGCAGTTACGACCTCGGGGCGGGTACTGAAGCTTTCTTT	CASSYDLGAGTEAFF
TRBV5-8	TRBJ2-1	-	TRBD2	TGTGCCAGCAGCTCGTCAACGGCGGCTAGCGGGTACAATGAGCAGTTCTTC	CASSSSTAASGYNEQFF
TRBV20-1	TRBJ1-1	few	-	TGCAGTGCTAGAGATTCAGGGGCGACTGAAGCTTTCTTT	CSARDSGATEAFF
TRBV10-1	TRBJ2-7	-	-	TGCGCCAGCAGTGAGGTAGGGAACCTCTACGAGCAGTACTTC	CASSEVGNLYEQYF
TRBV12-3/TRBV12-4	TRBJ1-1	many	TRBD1	TGTGCCAGCTCCAATGCGGACAGGGGGACTGAAGCTTTCTTT	CASSNADRGTEAFF
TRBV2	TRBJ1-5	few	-	TGTGCCAGCACTAGGGACTTCAATCAGCCCCAGCATTTT	CASTRDFNQPQHF
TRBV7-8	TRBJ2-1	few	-	TGTGCCAGCAGCTTGATGGGCCAGGGTATGAATGAGCAGTTCTTC	CASSLMGQGMNEQFF
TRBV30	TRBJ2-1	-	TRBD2	TGTGCCTGGAGTGTGGGGGGGGACAATGAGCAGTTCTTC	CAWSVGGDNEQFF
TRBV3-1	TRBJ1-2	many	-	TGTGCCAGCAGCCAAGGCGGGGGCAACTATGGCTACACCTTC	CASSQGGGNYGYTF
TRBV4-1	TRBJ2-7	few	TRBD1	TGCGCCAGCAGCCCCGGGACAGGGACCTCCTACGAGCAGTACTTC	CASSPGTGTSYEQYF
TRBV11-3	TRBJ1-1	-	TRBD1	TGTGCCAGCAACCCTAGGACAGGGGAGGACACTGAAGCTTTCTTT	CASNPRTGEDTEAFF
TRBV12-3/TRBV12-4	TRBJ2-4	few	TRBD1	TGTGCCAGCAGTTCAGGGGGCGGGTCCAAAAACATTCAGTACTTC	CASSSGGGSKNIQYF
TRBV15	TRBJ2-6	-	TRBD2	TGTGCCACCAGCAGGCGGGGGGGGTTCTCTGGGGCCAACGTCCTGACTTTC	CATSRRGGFSGANVLTF
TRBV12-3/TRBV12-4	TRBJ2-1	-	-	TGTGCCAGCAGTCCCGACTATCTTTCCTACAATGAGCAGTTCTTC	CASSPDYLSYNEQFF
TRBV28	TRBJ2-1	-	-	TGTGCCAGCAGTTCCCCTCCGGGAGCAAGCTCCTACAATGAGCAGTTCTTC	CASSSPPGASSYNEQFF
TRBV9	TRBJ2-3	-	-	TGTGCCAGCAGCGTAGCAAGGTTCGATACGCAGTATTTT	CASSVARFDTQYF
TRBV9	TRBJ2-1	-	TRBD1	TGTGCCAGCAGCGTACAGGGGGCAGCGGCCTACAATGAGCAGTTCTTC	CASSVQGAAAYNEQFF
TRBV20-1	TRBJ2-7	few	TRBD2	TGCAGTGCACAGAGCGGGAGGGACTTCTACGAGCAGTACTTC	CSAQSGRDFYEQYF
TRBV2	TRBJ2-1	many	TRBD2	TGTGCCAGCCTCCCGCGGGAGTGGGACAATGAGCAGTTCTTC	CASLPREWDNEQFF
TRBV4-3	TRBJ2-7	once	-	TGCGCCAGCAGCCAACGAAGGGACGGCTCCTACGAGCAGTACTTC	CASSQRRDGSYEQYF
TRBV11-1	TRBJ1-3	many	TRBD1	TGTGCCAGCAGCTCGGACAGGACTCTTGGAAACACCATATATTTT	CASSSDRTLGNTIYF
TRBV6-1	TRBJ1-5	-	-	TGTGCCAGCAATATAGGGACGGTAAGCAATCAGCCCCAGCATTTT	CASNIGTVSNQPQHF
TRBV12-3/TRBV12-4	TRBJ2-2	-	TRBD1	TGTGCCAGCAGTTTCGGACAGGGGCACACCGGGGAGCTGTTTTTT	CASSFGQGHTGELFF
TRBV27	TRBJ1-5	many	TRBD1	TGTGCCAGCAGTGGGACAGGGGCCGGCAATCAGCCCCAGCATTTT	CASSGTGAGNQPQHF
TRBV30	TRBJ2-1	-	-	TGTGCCTGGAGGCCAGAGTACAATGAGCAGTTCTTC	CAWRPEYNEQFF